The present TCR beta chain was sequenced within a study of T-cell memory formation after mild COVID-19 (dated by TCRdb to the early 2020s). About the study as a whole: TCR sequence clusters from the two donors were found to be largely donor specific. In two donors, T-cell clones that expanded and contracted after mild COVID-19 were followed by sequencing TCRalpha and TCRbeta repertoires longitudinally. Two young, previously healthy adult volunteers, one female and one male, were included in the cohort. Here is what the overall study found, with its caveats: SARS-CoV-2 specificity was not confirmed for the second-wave clones peaking on day 37. From day 15 to 85, contracting clones showed balanced CD4/CD8 phenotypes, whereas a second wave of clones that expanded from day 15 to 37 leaned towards CD4+. Contracting CD4+ clones turned up mainly in the CM and EM memory subsets, whereas EMRA was where CD8+ clones were enriched. The study included only a couple of mild cases, and larger cohorts that include severe cases with pre-infection samples were judged to be necessary. The detection of some responding clones in pre-infection memory suggests that pre-existing cross-reactive memory T cells joined the SARS-CoV-2 response.

In its sample, this clonotype was seen a few times. Its antigen specificity is not known. Base qualities are not at hand, and no much larger clone is one base apart. The germline V and J ends show losses of 4 bases and 2 bases respectively, and no gene match explains 11 bases of the junction. The CDR3 goes from the cysteine to the phenylalanine over 18 residues. Just the 54-base CDR3 DNA is kept, in frame starting at base 1. Instrument used: Illumina NovaSeq 6000. TCRalpha and TCRbeta cDNA libraries were constructed by 5'RACE with constant-segment primers, with sample barcodes and unique molecular identifiers being introduced. RNA was extracted from every sample with Trizol reagent. Libraries were amplified in two PCR steps, with a second sample barcode and Illumina TruSeq adapters added in the second step. The libraries were sequenced on an Illumina NovaSeq using 2 x 150 bp paired-end reads. On the study's bioinformatics: With migec v1.2.7, reads were demultiplexed and then collapsed into UMI-guided consensus sequences. Using mixcr v2.1.11, UMI consensuses were aligned to TRA and TRB V and J templates and then assembled into clonotypes. A clonotype was counted as expanded or contracted only if both edgeR and NoisET called the change significant, with noise models trained on biological replicates. For edgeR calls, the thresholds were a false discovery rate-adjusted p below 0.01 and a log2 fold-change of 1. As an exploratory analysis of dynamics, max-normalized trajectories of the 1000 most abundant clonotypes were examined with PCA combined with hierarchical clustering. Separately sequenced CD4+ and CD8+ repertoires were used to assign a CD4 or CD8 phenotype to each responding clone. The public reads were reprocessed in TCRdb via fastp at Q25 and MiXCR, keeping in-frame beta chains. A single entry per CDR3 protein holds the most common genes and DNA from its merged rows. TCRdb assigned the V and J calls; the authors' analysis was not used. The sample profile shows about 130,000 distinct CDR3 sequences; about 17% of them were found once. The top ten clones comprise 11% to 15% of the sample.

Ficoll-Paque density gradient centrifugation was used to isolate PBMCs. This chain is built from TRBV12-3 or TRBV12-4 and TRBJ2-5, with TRBD2 identical over 12 junction bases. The sample consisted of PBMCs or a T cell subset sorted from them (not recorded which). The TCR was taken from an adult woman who had mild COVID-19 (a few samples of this study predate the infection). The sample titles of this study are shuffled in the database, so cell type and time point are left out; the donor was told from shared clones. The DNA sequence follows: TGTGCCAGCAGTTCGATCCTGACTAGCGGGAGTTATCAAGAGACCCAGTACTTC. This translates into CASSSILTSGSYQETQYF.